The 15 T cell receptor beta chains presented below share a single source sample, sequenced in a study of cytomegalovirus exposure and HLA in healthy donors. PCR was performed using 60 Vbeta and 13 Jbeta primers. Libraries were prepared by immunoSEQ multiplex PCR; TCRdb keeps only in-frame clonotypes and omits some of them. The table records approximately 170,000 clones, approximately 71% of them present only once. The sequencing input was PBMCs. All receptors come from a woman under 30 in good health and CMV-seropositive.

The V call is TRBV7-9, the J call TRBJ2-1; no definite D call. V was pared by 5 bases and J by 4 bases, with 18 bases between. This CDR3 is built from 16 residues. Germline CDR1 is SEHNR and CDR2 is FQNEAQ (reference sequence). In DNA, the CDR3 is TGTGCCAGCAGCCCCCCCTCCGGTCAGGTTTACAATGAGCAGTTCTTC. As protein: CASSPPSGQVYNEQFF.

This rearrangement joins TRBV6-6 to TRBJ1-1; no firm D call. V lost 1 base and J 2 bases, leaving 8 bases between the germline ends. Germline V gene data show CDR1 as MNHNY and CDR2 as SVGAGI (reference sequence). The CDR3 is 14 residues long. The CDR3 sequence is CASSYFRVNTEAFF. In DNA, the CDR3 is TGTGCCAGCAGTTACTTTAGAGTTAACACTGAAGCTTTCTTT.

The genes are TRBV2 and TRBJ2-7; 9 bases align to TRBD2. This CDR3 region has 14 residues. Germline assignment: CDR1 SNHLY and CDR2 FYNNEI. With 4 bases clipped from V and 6 bases from J, the junction kept 7 bases outside the gene matches. The CDR3 loop reads CASSGEAGGIEQYF. Written as DNA, the CDR3 is TGTGCCAGCAGTGGGGAGGCGGGAGGGATCGAGCAGTACTTC.

The chain is built from TRBV4-2 and TRBJ2-2, with TRBD2 matching 10 bases. This CDR3 is built from 19 residues. After removal of 7 bases from V and 5 bases from J, the junction contained 19 bases not matched to a gene. From germline, CDR1 is LGHNA and CDR2 YNFKEQ. This CDR3 reads CASIPIFPLAGAGTGELFF. In DNA, the CDR3 is TGTGCCAGCATCCCAATTTTTCCCCTAGCGGGGGCCGGAACCGGGGAGCTGTTTTTT.

V usage is TRBV9 and J usage is TRBJ2-5; a possible D gene is TRBD2 (5 bases). This CDR3 is 15 amino acids long. Deletions cut 3 bases from V and 1 base from J, with 13 bases between. Germline CDR1 reads SGDLS; CDR2 reads YYNGEE. The CDR3 sequence is CASSAVGAGQETQYF. CDR3 nucleotide sequence: TGTGCCAGCAGCGCGGTCGGTGCGGGCCAAGAGACCCAGTACTTC.

The chain has TRBV5-4 and TRBJ2-1; 9 bases agree with TRBD1. From germline, CDR1 is SGHNT and CDR2 YYREEE (reference sequence). The CDR3 sequence is 14 residues long. Trimming cost V 4 bases and J 5 bases; bases outside gene matches: 4. CDR3 nucleotides: TGTGCCAGCAGCCCGAGGACAGGGGACAATGAGCAGTTCTTC. It codes for CASSPRTGDNEQFF.

V is TRBV2 and J is TRBJ2-3; 8 nucleotides agree with TRBD1. The CDR3 loop spans 14 amino acids. CDR1 is SNHLY, CDR2 FYNNEI, per germline. The V gene end was trimmed by 8 bases and the J gene end by 6 bases; junction bases not matched to a gene: 10. CDR3 nucleotides: TGTGCCAGCGGCCCGACAGGGGTGGGCGATACGCAGTATTTT. It translates to CASGPTGVGDTQYF.

The rearrangement links TRBV4-1 to TRBJ1-6; D is uncertain. V lost 0 bases and J 11 bases, leaving 8 bases between the germline ends. Per the germline V gene, CDR1 is MGHRA and CDR2 is YSYEKL. This CDR3 spans 13 amino acids. CDR3 in amino acids: CASSQDQDTPLHF. DNA of the CDR3: TGCGCCAGCAGCCAAGATCAGGATACACCCCTCCACTTT.

The V gene is TRBV29-1, the J gene TRBJ2-5; D may be TRBD2 (6 bases). The germline CDR1 and CDR2 sequences are SQVTM and ANQGSEA. V was shortened by 6 bases and J by 4 bases, with 15 bases between the two germline ends. The length of the CDR3 is 13 residues. DNA for the CDR3: TGCAGCGTCGACCCTAGCGACAGAGAGACCCAGTACTTC. Translated, it gives CSVDPSDRETQYF.

J is TRBJ1-6 and V is TRBV10-3; possible D gene TRBD1, 5 bases. The CDR3 extends over 14 amino acids. Trimming took 4 bases from V and 5 from J, leaving 9 bases between them. Germline V gene sequence: CDR1 ENHRY, CDR2 SYGVKD. CDR3 amino acids: CAISGGRDNSPLHF. As DNA, the CDR3 is TGTGCCATCAGTGGAGGCAGGGATAATTCACCCCTCCACTTT.

The V call is TRBV10-3, the J call TRBJ1-2; 10 nucleotides line up with TRBD1. The CDR3 runs to 16 residues. Germline V CDR1 and CDR2: ENHRY, SYGVKD. Trimming at V came to 2 bases and at J to 10 bases, leaving 13 bases not matched to a gene. CDR3 sequence (DNA): TGTGCCATCAGTGAGCCCAGAGCCGGGACAGGGGATGCCTACACCTTC. This encodes CAISEPRAGTGDAYTF.

This chain connects TRBV18 to TRBJ1-3, with 8 bases that match TRBD1. The CDR3 has 17 amino acids. V shed 3 bases, J shed 0 bases, and the junction held 7 bases outside the gene matches. Per germline, CDR1 KGHSH and CDR2 LQKENI. The CDR3 reads CASSPRGQANSGNTIYF. The CDR3 DNA sequence: TGTGCCAGCTCACCGAGGGGACAGGCCAACTCTGGAAACACCATATATTTT.

The CDR3 is CASSLVASGNTEAFF. The CDR3, as DNA: TGTGCCAGCAGCTTAGTGGCAAGCGGGAACACTGAAGCTTTCTTT. The chain joins TRBV7-2 to TRBJ1-1, with D uncertain. Trimming shortened V by 1 base and J by 1 base, and 10 bases separated the two germline ends. The germline CDR1 and CDR2 sequences are SGHTA and FQGNSA. This CDR3 region has 15 residues.

This clone showed up just a few times. The chain joins TRBV30 to TRBJ2-3, with 8 bases aligning to TRBD1. The CDR3 is 14 amino acids. Germline-derived CDR1 and CDR2 are GTSNPN and SVGIG (reference sequence). V lost 5 bases, J lost 5 bases, and 9 bases stayed unmatched. Written as DNA, the CDR3 is TGTGCCTGGGGACCAGGGGGCGAGGTAGATACGCAGTATTTT. Amino acids: CAWGPGGEVDTQYF. The full variable domain, rest sourced from reference TRBV30 and TRBJ2-3, is SQTIHQWPATLVQPVGSPLSLECTVEGTSNPNLYWYRQAAGRGLQLLFYSVGIGQISSEVPQNLSASRPQDRQFILSSKKLLLSDSGFYLCAWGPGGEVDTQYFGPGTRLTVL.

The chain employs TRBV14 and TRBJ1-2; perhaps TRBD1 as D (6 bases). V lost 2 bases and J lost 8, with 12 bases in between. The CDR3 is made up of 13 amino acids. Germline V gives CDR1 SGHDN, CDR2 FVKESK. CDR3 sequence: CASSQHRDWGYTF. The CDR3 DNA reads TGTGCCAGCAGCCAACACAGGGATTGGGGCTACACCTTC.